This paragraph covers one T cell receptor beta chain sequence. The sample is drawn from a study of blood T cell repertoires in COVID-19. About the research overall: T cells, B-cell-depleted T cells, or PBMCs provided the cDNA or gDNA that served as material.

Produced via immunoSEQ multiplex PCR; TCRdb's table is partial and in-frame only. This sample carries some 220,000 clones, 80% of them seen once, and the ten largest clones take roughly 12%. This CDR3 contains 14 residues. From germline, CDR1 is SGHAT and CDR2 FQDESV (reference sequence). V gave up 1 base and J gave up 9 bases, with 10 bases separating them. The sequence came from a human donor in a cohort sampled during active COVID-19. Sequences were obtained from peripheral blood. The chain recombines TRBV11-1 with TRBJ1-6; D unclear. The DNA of the CDR3 is TGTGCCAGCAGCTTAGAGGGAGACATTTCACCCCTCCACTTT. The encoded protein is CASSLEGDISPLHF.